Following are 13 T cell receptor beta chains from one sample sequenced in a study of T cells in Graves' hyperthyroidism and ophthalmopathy. Amplified TCR beta CDR3 regions derived from RNA transcripts. First-round RT-PCR with HTBI primers amplified the TCR CDR3 region. TCRdb called the multiplex PCR reads again in MiXCR, with one record for every CDR3 protein. The data hold about 500,000 distinct CDR3 sequences, with 15% to 20% observed a single time. The sequenced sample consisted of blood. Receptor source: a woman in her thirties with Graves' ophthalmopathy.

Ten or more counts support this clonotype. The chain couples TRBV12-3 or TRBV12-4 to TRBJ2-3; possible D gene TRBD2, 6 bases. Deletions cut 5 bases from V and 2 bases from J, with 17 bases between. The length of the CDR3 is 16 residues. The CDR3 reads CASSGPGLAFTDTQYF. CDR3 coding DNA: TGTGCCAGCAGTGGCCCGGGACTCGCGTTCACAGATACGCAGTATTTT.

The chain employs TRBV28 and TRBJ1-5; the D is unclear. V was clipped by 4 bases and J by 4 bases, with 17 bases between them. Germline V gene sequence: CDR1 MDHEN, CDR2 SYDVKM. The CDR3 is 16 residues long. The CDR3 DNA is TGTGCCAGCAGTTCACACACTCTGGGAGGGAATCAGCCCCAGCATTTT. Protein: CASSSHTLGGNQPQHF.

The chain carries TRBV29-1 and TRBJ1-3; no definite D call. With 5 bases removed from V and 7 bases from J, the gap between germline ends came to 15 bases. Germline CDR1 and CDR2: SQVTM and ANQGSEA. CDR3 length: 13 amino acids. The CDR3 is CSVWTELPNTIYF. CDR3 DNA sequence: TGCAGCGTTTGGACTGAGCTTCCGAACACCATATATTTT.

This clonotype was observed many times. This chain connects TRBV27 to TRBJ2-5; 7 bases match TRBD1. This CDR3 spans 15 amino acids. Germline V gene lookup returns CDR1 MNHEY and CDR2 SMNVEV (reference sequence). The V and J ends lost 7 bases and 1 base, in that order; junction bases with no gene match: 9. DNA for the CDR3: TGTGCCAGCACCCCCGGGACAGAATTCCAAGAGACCCAGTACTTC. Its protein is CASTPGTEFQETQYF.

This clonotype was seen ten or more times. The gene calls are TRBV7-9 and TRBJ2-7; 7 bases map to TRBD2. The V gene end was trimmed by 3 bases and the J gene end by 2 bases; junction bases not matched to a gene: 4. This CDR3 comprises 14 residues. Germline assignment: CDR1 SEHNR and CDR2 FQNEAQ (reference sequence). The CDR3 region is CASSFDLAAYEQYF. DNA for the CDR3: TGTGCCAGCAGCTTCGACCTAGCGGCCTACGAGCAGTACTTC.

This clonotype was counted ten times or more. The chain's CDR3 is CASSLKGGYGYTF. The CDR3 coding sequence is TGTGCCAGCAGCCTTAAAGGGGGCTATGGCTACACCTTC. The chain has TRBV3-1 and TRBJ1-2, with D possibly matching TRBD1 (6 bases). V lost 4 bases to trimming and J lost 4 bases, with 10 bases between them. CDR3 length: 13 residues. In germline, CDR1 is LGHDT, CDR2 YNNKEL (reference sequence).

There are many counts of this clonotype. This chain joins TRBV11-2 and TRBJ2-2; 7 nucleotides match TRBD1. V gave up 3 bases and J gave up 2 bases; unmatched junction bases: 9. This CDR3 has 17 residues. Germline-derived CDR1 and CDR2 are SGHAT and FQNNGV. This CDR3 is CASSLMTGQTNTGELFF. CDR3 in DNA: TGTGCCAGCAGCTTGATGACGGGACAGACTAACACCGGGGAGCTGTTTTTT. The variable domain in full, completed from reference TRBV11-2 and TRBJ2-2, reads EAGVAQSPRYKIIEKRQSVAFWCNPISGHATLYWYQQILGQGPKLLIQFQNNGVVDDSQLPKDRFSAERLKGVDSTLKIQPAKLEDSAVYLCASSLMTGQTNTGELFFGEGSRLTVL.

Worth noting for this clonotype: One base away lies a much larger clone, so this may be a sequencing read error. The rearrangement joins TRBV6-2 or TRBV6-3 to TRBJ2-2, with 11 nucleotides matching TRBD2. Germline CDR1 MNHEY, CDR2 SVGEGT. This CDR3 has 16 amino acids. The CDR3 reads CASRKTSGKNTGELVF. CDR3 in DNA: TGTGCCAGCAGGAAGACTAGCGGGAAGAACACCGGGGAGCTGGTTTTT.

This sequence joins TRBV12-3 or TRBV12-4 and TRBJ2-3; D is unresolved. V was clipped by 8 bases and J by 5 bases, with 14 bases between them. CDR3 length: 13 amino acids. DNA for the CDR3: TGTGCCAGCTTTAATACGGGTGGAGATACGCAGTATTTT. This sequence encodes CASFNTGGDTQYF.

As for this clonotype: At one end, the junction sequence differs from germline, possibly due to a read error. The V call is TRBV5-1, the J call TRBJ2-5; D may be TRBD2 (6 bases). Per the germline V gene, CDR1 is SGHRS and CDR2 is YFSETQ. The CDR3 consists of 12 residues. CDR3 nucleotide sequence: TGCGCCGGCAGCTTCGGGGGTGAGACCCAGTACTTC. Its protein is CAGSFGGETQYF.

In this sample, this clonotype turned up many times. This chain connects TRBV11-2 to TRBJ2-5; 13 positions match TRBD2. The germline CDR1 and CDR2 sequences are SGHAT and FQNNGV. The ends lost 2 bases at V and 5 bases at J; junction bases unmatched: 8. CDR3 length: 17 amino acids. The CDR3 nucleotides are TGTGCCAGCAGCTTATTAGGGACTAGCGGGATTTGGGAGACCCAGTACTTC. It is translated as CASSLLGTSGIWETQYF.

This clonotype was seen repeatedly, ten times or more. The chain is built from TRBV10-3 and TRBJ2-2; no clear D gene. Trimming shortened V by 7 bases and J by 4 bases, and 10 bases separated the two germline ends. CDR1 is ENHRY, CDR2 SYGVKD, per germline. CDR3 size: 13 residues. CDR3 residues: CAINTLGTGELFF. For the CDR3, the DNA is TGTGCCATCAATACTTTGGGCACCGGGGAGCTGTTTTTT.

The table lists this clonotype with many counts. The rearrangement uses TRBV28 and TRBJ2-1; TRBD2 matches 9 bases. Germline CDR1 reads MDHEN; CDR2 reads SYDVKM. The CDR3 spans 15 residues. V was clipped by 6 bases and J by 6 bases; unmatched bases: 9. The CDR3 coding sequence is TGTGCCAGCAGCAAATACGGGACTAGCATCAATGAGCAGTTCTTC. Translation: CASSKYGTSINEQFF.